This TCR beta chain was documented in a study of cytomegalovirus exposure and HLA in healthy donors. PCR employed 60 Vbeta and 13 Jbeta primers. Sequencing was performed with immunoSEQ multiplex PCR; in TCRdb, only in-frame clones are kept and a portion is missing. Counted here are roughly 120,000 clones, approximately 80% occurring once; the ten biggest clones make up 2.5% to 3.5%. In regard to this clone: A junction end diverges from the germline sequence, so it may reflect a read error.

The CDR3 has 12 amino acids. Per the germline V gene, CDR1 is SEHNR and CDR2 is FQNEAQ (reference sequence). The gene calls are TRBV7-9 and TRBJ1-5; the D is unclear. This clonotype was obtained from a woman aged 35 to 49 in good health and CMV-seropositive. The specimen sequenced was PBMCs. CDR3 bases: TGTTCCAGCAGCTCCATCAATCAGCCCCAGCATTTT. Its protein product is CSSSSINQPQHF.